These 21 T cell receptor beta chains were sequenced from one sample in a study of Graves' ophthalmopathy and Graves' hyperthyroidism. Amplification targeted the TCR beta CDR3 regions, with RNA transcripts as the source material. RT-PCR in the first round used HTBI primers; a second-round multiplex PCR followed. TCRdb analysed the multiplex PCR reads with MiXCR anew, one entry per CDR3 protein. The sample lists approximately 160,000 distinct CDR3 sequences; 30% to 45% were seen once. Sequencing input: peripheral blood. The receptors stem from a woman between 35 and 50 years old with Graves' ophthalmopathy.

This clonotype appeared a few times. The genes are TRBV18 and TRBJ2-2, with a possible D match to TRBD2 (6 bases). Per the germline V gene, CDR1 is KGHSH and CDR2 is LQKENI. Trimming removed 2 bases from V and 3 bases from J, with 13 bases in between. The CDR3 is 16 residues long. The CDR3 region is CASSPALALDTGELFF. In DNA form, the CDR3 reads TGTGCCAGCTCACCAGCTCTAGCGCTGGACACCGGGGAGCTGTTTTTT.

The V call is TRBV28, the J call TRBJ1-1; no firm D call. This CDR3 is 11 amino acids long. CDR1 is MDHEN and CDR2 is SYDVKM in the germline V gene. Trimming took off 3 bases at V and 12 bases at J, with 11 bases between the two ends. CDR3 bases: TGTGCCAGCAGTTTTGCGGGTCGGCCTTTCTTT. Amino acids: CASSFAGRPFF.

V gene TRBV13 combines with J gene TRBJ2-7, with D maybe TRBD2 (6 bases). V was cut by 1 base and J by 1 base, with 14 bases left in between. This CDR3 comprises 16 residues. The germline CDR1 and CDR2 sequences are PRHDT and FYEKMQ (reference sequence). The CDR3 spells CASSLAFRDSSYEQYF. The CDR3 nucleotides are TGTGCCAGCAGCTTAGCGTTTCGGGACTCTTCCTACGAGCAGTACTTC.

This clonotype has ten or more counts. V gene TRBV6-5 combines with J gene TRBJ1-1; TRBD1 agrees at 7 bases. Germline values: CDR1 MNHEY, CDR2 SVGAGI. Trimming cost V 6 bases and J 5 bases; bases outside gene matches: 9. The CDR3 has 14 residues. The CDR3 sequence: CASRTTQGRTEAFF. CDR3 nucleotide sequence: TGTGCCAGCAGGACAACACAGGGGAGGACTGAAGCTTTCTTT.

This clonotype was observed a single time. The gene calls are TRBV7-3 and TRBJ1-1; D gene unclear. The germline V gene encodes CDR1 SGHTA and CDR2 FQGTGA. The length of the CDR3 is 17 residues. Deletions cut 6 bases from V and 1 base from J, with 21 bases between. CDR3 coding DNA: TGTGCCAGCAGTGAATATGGGCCTCGGGCCGGGAACACTGAAGCTTTCTTT. It is translated as CASSEYGPRAGNTEAFF.

The chain carries TRBV4-2 and TRBJ2-5, with D perhaps matching TRBD1 (5 bases). The CDR3 sequence is 15 residues long. V lost 2 bases to trimming and J lost 6 bases, with 16 bases between them. Germline V gene sequence: CDR1 LGHNA, CDR2 YNFKEQ. The CDR3 is CASSQQRGPEKTQYF. DNA of the CDR3: TGTGCCAGCAGCCAACAAAGGGGTCCGGAAAAGACCCAGTACTTC.

This chain links TRBV6-1 with TRBJ1-2; tentatively, D is TRBD1 (6 bases). Germline V gene sequence: CDR1 MNHNS, CDR2 SASEGT. CDR3 length equals 14 residues. With 6 bases removed from V and 5 bases from J, the gap between germline ends came to 16 bases. DNA of the CDR3: TGTGCCAGCAGAAGTTTGGGGGCGTTGTATGGCTACACCTTC. The encoded protein is CASRSLGALYGYTF.

This clonotype was detected many times. The V and J genes are TRBV29-1 and TRBJ1-6, with D unresolved. Germline loops: CDR1 SQVTM, CDR2 ANQGSEA. This CDR3 region has 14 residues. V lost 4 bases and J lost 6, with 13 bases in between. CDR3 loop: CSVVVPMSNSPLHF. In DNA form, the CDR3 reads TGCAGCGTTGTGGTCCCGATGAGTAATTCACCCCTCCACTTT.

The chain links TRBV2 to TRBJ1-1; D may be TRBD1 (5 bases). Trimming cost V 6 bases and J 1 base, with 15 bases left between them. CDR3 length equals 15 residues. Germline values: CDR1 SNHLY, CDR2 FYNNEI. The DNA for the CDR3 is TGTGCCAGCAGGGATGGGACTTTCGAGAACACTGAAGCTTTCTTT. Translated: CASRDGTFENTEAFF.

This chain joins TRBV30 and TRBJ1-6, with a tentative D call TRBD1 (5 bases). This CDR3 contains 13 residues. The V end was cut by 0 bases, the J end by 8 bases, with 8 bases between. Germline loops: CDR1 GTSNPN, CDR2 SVGIG (reference sequence). The CDR3 sequence: CAWSVIGDSPLHF. The DNA of the CDR3 is TGTGCCTGGAGTGTTATAGGGGATTCACCCCTCCACTTT.

This clonotype occurred many times. CDR3: CASSDGNSYEQYF. The DNA of the CDR3 is TGTGCCAGCAGTGACGGAAACTCCTACGAGCAGTACTTC. The V and J genes are TRBV2 and TRBJ2-7; no reliable D call. Germline V lookup: CDR1 SNHLY, CDR2 FYNNEI. V dropped 3 bases and J dropped 0 bases, with 6 bases sitting between them. CDR3 length: 13 residues.

By sample fraction, this clonotype is medium-sized (0.01 to 0.1%). The chain employs TRBV24-1 and TRBJ2-2; possibly TRBD1 for D (6 bases). The V end lost 1 base, the J end lost 7 bases, and 21 bases lay between the germline ends. The germline CDR1 and CDR2 sequences are KGHDR and SFDVKD. This CDR3 contains 18 residues. The DNA of the CDR3 is TGTGCCACCAGTGATTTCCGGACAGATCCTAATGGGTACGGGGAGCTGTTTTTT. Translating gives CATSDFRTDPNGYGELFF.

This clonotype was counted many times. The chain employs TRBV5-5 and TRBJ1-2; weak D call: TRBD1 (5 bases). The germline V and J ends were trimmed by 0 bases and 4 bases, with 13 bases remaining between them. Germline lookup yields CDR1 SGHKS and CDR2 YYEKEE (reference sequence). The CDR3 is 15 amino acids. CDR3 bases: TGTGCCAGCAGCTTGGCGGCGCAGGGAGCCTATGGCTACACCTTC. Translated, it gives CASSLAAQGAYGYTF.

The table lists this clonotype with many counts. CDR3 DNA: TGTGCCAGCACTCGCACGGGGACAGCCCGGGATGGCTACACCTTC. This sequence encodes CASTRTGTARDGYTF. The chain has TRBV12-3 or TRBV12-4 and TRBJ1-2; 7 nucleotides agree with TRBD1. V shed 7 bases and J 6 bases; nucleotides not matched to a gene: 14. CDR3 size: 15 residues.

This clonotype was counted many times. The V and J genes are TRBV11-2 and TRBJ2-7; TRBD1 agrees at 8 bases. V gave up 1 base and J gave up 2 bases; unmatched junction bases: 10. CDR3 length: 17 amino acids. The germline V gene encodes CDR1 SGHAT and CDR2 FQNNGV. The CDR3 spells CASSLGKQGVVPYEQYF. The CDR3 nucleotides read TGTGCCAGCAGCTTAGGGAAACAGGGGGTTGTGCCCTACGAGCAGTACTTC.

The V and J genes are TRBV12-5 and TRBJ1-6; tentatively, D is TRBD1 (5 bases). V lost 0 bases and J lost 5, with 14 bases in between. The CDR3 runs to 17 residues. Germline CDR1 is LGHNT and CDR2 is FRNRAP. The CDR3 nucleotides read TGTGCTAGTGGTTTGGTCTTCAGGGATGAGGATAATTCACCCCTCCACTTT. It codes for CASGLVFRDEDNSPLHF.

V usage is TRBV7-8 and J usage is TRBJ1-1, with D unclear. V was pared by 5 bases and J by 1 base, with 8 bases between. The CDR3 is 13 residues long. Per germline, CDR1 SGHVS and CDR2 FQNEAQ. The CDR3 here is CASSPYKNTEAFF. Written as DNA, the CDR3 is TGTGCCAGCAGCCCCTACAAGAACACTGAAGCTTTCTTT.

The chain uses TRBV12-3 or TRBV12-4 and TRBJ2-7, with 9 bases aligning to TRBD1. The CDR3 is 17 amino acids. After removal of 8 bases from V and 4 bases from J, the junction contained 18 bases not matched to a gene. CDR3 sequence: CASGDDRGSLAVYEQYF. The CDR3 region has the DNA TGTGCCAGCGGGGACGACAGGGGGAGCCTAGCGGTGTACGAGCAGTACTTC.

This clonotype occurred many times. The rearrangement joins TRBV6-7 to TRBJ2-7; D not resolved. TRBV6-7 is labeled an ORF, and its function is uncertain. The V and J ends lost 6 bases and 4 bases respectively, with 7 bases between them. The CDR3 covers 11 residues. The CDR3 DNA reads as TGTGCCAGCAGAGTCAATTACGAGCAGTACTTC. It translates to CASRVNYEQYF.

The rearrangement joins TRBV20-1 to TRBJ1-2, with D unresolved. The germline gives CDR1 DFQATT, CDR2 SNEGSKA (reference sequence). This CDR3 is 11 amino acids long. The ends were cut back, 0 bases at V and 4 bases at J, with 3 bases in the middle. DNA for the CDR3: TGCAGTGCTAGAGACGGCTATGGCTACACCTTC. This codes for CSARDGYGYTF.

This clonotype was seen repeatedly, ten times or more. The V gene is TRBV29-1, the J gene TRBJ2-7, with D uncertain. This CDR3 is 11 amino acids long. V was shortened by 6 bases and J by 3 bases, with 9 bases between the two germline ends. Per germline, CDR1 SQVTM and CDR2 ANQGSEA. Here the CDR3 DNA reads TGCAGCGTGGGAACATTCTACGAGCAGTACTTC. Protein product: CSVGTFYEQYF.